The clone carrying this TCR beta chain has a count of ten or more. Its antigen is not identified. The sample is drawn from a study of regulatory T cells in long-lasting Graves disease. Notes on the study in general: It is possible that accuracy was reduced by the small size of the sample.

Time point meaning: newly diagnosed GD, antithyroid drugs for less than 3 months. PBMC RNA served as the TCR library source. Graves' disease diagnoses used American Thyroid Association guidelines. According to the study, TCR beta libraries were built with iRepertoire HTBI primers and CDR3-region Arm-PCR. MiXCR, applied by TCRdb to the multiplex PCR reads, yields one record per CDR3 protein. The table shows 200,000 to 250,000 distinct CDR3 sequences, with roughly 18% occurring only once. Germline CDR1 is GTSNPN and CDR2 is SVGIG (reference sequence). Trimming removed 4 bases from V and 7 bases from J, with 13 bases in between. This CDR3 region has 12 residues. The same specimen was also included in a second study, on T cells in Graves' hyperthyroidism and ophthalmopathy. That work adds: The TCR CDR3 was amplified in a first-round RT-PCR using the HTBI primer set.

The material sequenced was peripheral blood mononuclear cells (PBMCs), taken at new diagnosis, from a patient treated with antithyroid drugs. V gene TRBV30 combines with J gene TRBJ1-2; D is unclear. This sequence originates from a woman aged 25-40 years with Graves disease. CDR3 region: CAWNYGLGGYTF. CDR3 DNA sequence: TGTGCCTGGAATTACGGACTCGGTGGCTACACCTTC.